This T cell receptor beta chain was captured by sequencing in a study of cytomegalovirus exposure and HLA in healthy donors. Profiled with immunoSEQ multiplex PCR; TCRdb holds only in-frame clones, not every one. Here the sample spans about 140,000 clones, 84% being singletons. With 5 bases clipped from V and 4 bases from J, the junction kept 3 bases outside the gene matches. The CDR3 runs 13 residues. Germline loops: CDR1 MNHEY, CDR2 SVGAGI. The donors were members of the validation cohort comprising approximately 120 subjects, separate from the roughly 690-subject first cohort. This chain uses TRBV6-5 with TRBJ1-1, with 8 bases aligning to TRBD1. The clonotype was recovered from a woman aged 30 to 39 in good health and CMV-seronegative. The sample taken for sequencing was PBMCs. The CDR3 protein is CASSLQGGTEAFF. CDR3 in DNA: TGTGCCAGCAGTCTACAGGGGGGCACTGAAGCTTTCTTT.